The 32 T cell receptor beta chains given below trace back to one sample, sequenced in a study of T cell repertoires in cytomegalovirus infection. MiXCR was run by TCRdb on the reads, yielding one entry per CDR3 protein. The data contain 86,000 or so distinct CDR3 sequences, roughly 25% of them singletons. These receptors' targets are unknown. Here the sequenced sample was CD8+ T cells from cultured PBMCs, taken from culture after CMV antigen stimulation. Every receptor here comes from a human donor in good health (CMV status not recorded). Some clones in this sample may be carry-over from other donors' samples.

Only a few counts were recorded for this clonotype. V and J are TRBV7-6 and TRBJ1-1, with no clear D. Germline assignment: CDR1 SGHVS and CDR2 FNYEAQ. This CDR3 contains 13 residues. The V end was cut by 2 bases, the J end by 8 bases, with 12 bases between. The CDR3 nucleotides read TGTGCCAGCAGCTTACTTTCGCGAGACGAAGCTTTCTTT. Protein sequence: CASSLLSRDEAFF.

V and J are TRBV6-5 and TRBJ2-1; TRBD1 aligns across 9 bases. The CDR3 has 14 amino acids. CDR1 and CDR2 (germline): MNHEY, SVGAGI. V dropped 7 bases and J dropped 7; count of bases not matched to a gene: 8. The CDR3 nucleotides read TGTGCCAGCACCCAGACAGGGGGAAGGAATGAGCAGTTCTTC. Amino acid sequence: CASTQTGGRNEQFF.

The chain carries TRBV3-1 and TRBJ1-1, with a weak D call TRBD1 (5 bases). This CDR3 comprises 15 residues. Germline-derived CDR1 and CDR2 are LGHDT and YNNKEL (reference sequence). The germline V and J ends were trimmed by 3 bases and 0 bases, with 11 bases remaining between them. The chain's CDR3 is CASSQEGLMNTEAFF. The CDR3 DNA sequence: TGTGCCAGCAGCCAGGAGGGACTGATGAACACTGAAGCTTTCTTT.

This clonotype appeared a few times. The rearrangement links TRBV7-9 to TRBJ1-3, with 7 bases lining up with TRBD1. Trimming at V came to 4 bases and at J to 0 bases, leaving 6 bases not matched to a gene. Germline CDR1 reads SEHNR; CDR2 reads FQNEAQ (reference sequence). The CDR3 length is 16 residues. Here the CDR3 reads CASSSRDSSSGNTIYF. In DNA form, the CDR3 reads TGTGCCAGCAGCTCCCGGGACAGCTCCTCTGGAAACACCATATATTTT.

DNA for the CDR3: TGCGCCACAGAACCCAGGGAGGGGGACACTGAAGCTTTCTTT. Amino acid sequence: CATEPREGDTEAFF. The rearrangement uses TRBV10-2 and TRBJ1-1, with D possibly TRBD1 on 6 matching bases. The germline V gene encodes CDR1 WSHSY and CDR2 SAAADI. The CDR3 length is 14 residues. Trimming left V 10 bases short and J 3 bases short, with 18 bases between.

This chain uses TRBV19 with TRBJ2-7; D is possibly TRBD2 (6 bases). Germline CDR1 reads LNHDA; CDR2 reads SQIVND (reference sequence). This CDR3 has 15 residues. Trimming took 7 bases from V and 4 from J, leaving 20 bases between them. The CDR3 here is CASTAGRGSGYEQYF. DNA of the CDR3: TGTGCCAGTACCGCCGGAAGGGGAAGCGGGTACGAGCAGTACTTC.

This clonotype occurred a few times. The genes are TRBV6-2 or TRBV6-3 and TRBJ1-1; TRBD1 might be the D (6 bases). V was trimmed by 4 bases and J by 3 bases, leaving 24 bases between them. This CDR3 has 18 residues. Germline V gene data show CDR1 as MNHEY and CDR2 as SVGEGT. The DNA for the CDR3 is TGTGCCAGCAGTTTCCCCCCCGACATTACAGGGTGGGACACTGAAGCTTTCTTT. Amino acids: CASSFPPDITGWDTEAFF.

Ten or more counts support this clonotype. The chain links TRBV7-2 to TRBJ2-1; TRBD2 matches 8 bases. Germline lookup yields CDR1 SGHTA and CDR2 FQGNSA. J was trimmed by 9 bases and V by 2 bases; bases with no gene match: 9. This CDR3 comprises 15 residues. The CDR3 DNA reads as TGTGCCAGCAGCTTACCCCCCGGGGGGGGCACTGAGCAGTTCTTC. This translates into CASSLPPGGGTEQFF.

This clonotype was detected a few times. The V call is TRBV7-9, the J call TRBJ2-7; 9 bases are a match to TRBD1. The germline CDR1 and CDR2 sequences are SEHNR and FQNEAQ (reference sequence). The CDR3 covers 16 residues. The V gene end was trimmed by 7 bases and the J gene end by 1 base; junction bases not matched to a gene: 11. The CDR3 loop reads CASTMINGQGSYEQYF. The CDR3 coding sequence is TGTGCCAGCACCATGATCAATGGACAGGGGTCCTACGAGCAGTACTTC.

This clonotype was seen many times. The CDR3 sequence is CASGLGTTNEQFF. The CDR3 DNA follows: TGTGCTAGTGGTTTGGGGACTACCAATGAGCAGTTCTTC. The V and J genes are TRBV12-5 and TRBJ2-1, with a tentative D call TRBD2 (6 bases). The V end was cut by 1 base, the J end by 6 bases, with 7 bases between. The CDR3 spans 13 residues. The germline V gene encodes CDR1 LGHNT and CDR2 FRNRAP.

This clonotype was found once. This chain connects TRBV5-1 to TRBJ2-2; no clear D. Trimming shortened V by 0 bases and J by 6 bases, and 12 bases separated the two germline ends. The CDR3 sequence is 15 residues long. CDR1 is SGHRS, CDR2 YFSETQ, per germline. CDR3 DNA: TGCGCCAGCAGCTTGGAATCGGTCCTCGCCGGGGAGCTGTTTTTT. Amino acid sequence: CASSLESVLAGELFF.

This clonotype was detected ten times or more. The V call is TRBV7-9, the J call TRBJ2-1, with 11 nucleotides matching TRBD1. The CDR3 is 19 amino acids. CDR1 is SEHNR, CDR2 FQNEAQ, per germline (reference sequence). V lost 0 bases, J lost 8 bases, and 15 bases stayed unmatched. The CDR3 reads CASSLAMTKGTGGIDEQFF. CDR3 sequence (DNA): TGTGCCAGCAGCTTAGCCATGACGAAGGGGACAGGGGGAATCGATGAGCAGTTCTTC.

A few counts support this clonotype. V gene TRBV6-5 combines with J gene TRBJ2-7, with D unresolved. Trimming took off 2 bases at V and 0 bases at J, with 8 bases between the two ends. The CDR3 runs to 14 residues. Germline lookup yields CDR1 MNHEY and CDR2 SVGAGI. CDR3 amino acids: CASSYNPDSYEQYF. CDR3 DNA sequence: TGTGCCAGCAGTTACAATCCGGACTCCTACGAGCAGTACTTC.

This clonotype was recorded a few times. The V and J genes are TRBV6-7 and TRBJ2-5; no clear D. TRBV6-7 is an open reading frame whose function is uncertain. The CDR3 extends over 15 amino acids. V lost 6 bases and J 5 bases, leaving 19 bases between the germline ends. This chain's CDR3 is CASRHSGSMWETQYF. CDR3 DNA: TGTGCCAGCAGACACTCCGGGTCTATGTGGGAGACCCAGTACTTC.

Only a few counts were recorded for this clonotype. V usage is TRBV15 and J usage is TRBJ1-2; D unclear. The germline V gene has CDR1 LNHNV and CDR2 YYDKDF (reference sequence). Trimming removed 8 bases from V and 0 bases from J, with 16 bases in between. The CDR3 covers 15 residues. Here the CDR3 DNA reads TGTGCCACCGTAGGCGGGAGCGGAACTAACTATGGCTACACCTTC. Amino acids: CATVGGSGTNYGYTF.

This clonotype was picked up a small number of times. The CDR3 DNA follows: TGTGCCTGGAGTGCGCGGGGCTATGGCTACACCTTC. This sequence encodes CAWSARGYGYTF. V and J are TRBV30 and TRBJ1-2; D gene ambiguous. Germline lookup yields CDR1 GTSNPN and CDR2 SVGIG (reference sequence). V gave up 1 base and J gave up 4 bases, with 7 bases separating them. CDR3 length: 12 residues.

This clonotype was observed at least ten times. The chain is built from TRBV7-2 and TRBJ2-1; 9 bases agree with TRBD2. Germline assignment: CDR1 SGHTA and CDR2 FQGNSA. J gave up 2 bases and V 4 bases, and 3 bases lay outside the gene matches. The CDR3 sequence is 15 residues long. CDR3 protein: CASSYASGAYNEQFF. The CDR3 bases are TGTGCCAGCAGCTACGCTAGCGGGGCCTACAATGAGCAGTTCTTC.

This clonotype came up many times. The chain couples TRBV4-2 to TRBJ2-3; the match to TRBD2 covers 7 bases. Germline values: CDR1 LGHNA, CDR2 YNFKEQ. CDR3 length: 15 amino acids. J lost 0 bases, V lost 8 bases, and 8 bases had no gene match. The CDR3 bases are TGTGCCAGCCGCCCGACTAGCTCAAGCACAGATACGCAGTATTTT. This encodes CASRPTSSSTDTQYF.

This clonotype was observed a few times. The CDR3 DNA is TGCGCCAGCAGCCCCGCCCGGGGGGAGCAGTTCTTC. This translates into CASSPARGEQFF. V is TRBV4-1 and J is TRBJ2-1, with D possibly being TRBD2 (6 bases). V was trimmed by 4 bases and J by 10 bases, leaving 11 bases between them. This CDR3 is built from 12 residues. Germline lookup yields CDR1 MGHRA and CDR2 YSYEKL.

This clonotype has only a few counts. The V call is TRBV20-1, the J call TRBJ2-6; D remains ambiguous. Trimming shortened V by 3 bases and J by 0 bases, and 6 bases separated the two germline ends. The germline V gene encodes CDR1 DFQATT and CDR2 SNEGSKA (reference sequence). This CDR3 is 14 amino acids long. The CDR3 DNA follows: TGCAGTGCTAGGCCAGTCTCTGGGGCCAACGTCCTGACTTTC. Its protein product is CSARPVSGANVLTF.

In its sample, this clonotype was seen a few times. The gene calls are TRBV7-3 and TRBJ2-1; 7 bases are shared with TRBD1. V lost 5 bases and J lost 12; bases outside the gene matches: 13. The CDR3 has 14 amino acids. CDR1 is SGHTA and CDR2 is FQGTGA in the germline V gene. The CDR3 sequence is CASSQGGPTGWQFF. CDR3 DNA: TGTGCCAGCAGCCAAGGGGGCCCGACAGGTTGGCAGTTCTTC.

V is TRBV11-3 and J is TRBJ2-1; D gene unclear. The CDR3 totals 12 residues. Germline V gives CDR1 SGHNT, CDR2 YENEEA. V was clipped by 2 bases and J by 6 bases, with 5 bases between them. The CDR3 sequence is CASSLLPNEQFF. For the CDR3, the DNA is TGTGCCAGCAGCTTATTACCCAATGAGCAGTTCTTC.

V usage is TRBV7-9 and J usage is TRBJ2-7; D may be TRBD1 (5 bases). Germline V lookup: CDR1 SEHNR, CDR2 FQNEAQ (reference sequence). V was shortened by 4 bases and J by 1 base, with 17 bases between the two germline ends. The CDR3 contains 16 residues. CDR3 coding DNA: TGTGCCAGCAGCTCATTCGGAGAGCAGGGTTCCTACGAGCAGTACTTC. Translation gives CASSSFGEQGSYEQYF.

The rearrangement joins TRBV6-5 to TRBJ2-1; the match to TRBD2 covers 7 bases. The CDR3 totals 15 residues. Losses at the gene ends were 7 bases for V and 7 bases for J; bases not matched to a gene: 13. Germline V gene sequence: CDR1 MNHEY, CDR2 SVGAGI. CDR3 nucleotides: TGTGCCAGCATCGGACTAGTGGGGGAAGGGAATGAGCAGTTCTTC. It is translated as CASIGLVGEGNEQFF.

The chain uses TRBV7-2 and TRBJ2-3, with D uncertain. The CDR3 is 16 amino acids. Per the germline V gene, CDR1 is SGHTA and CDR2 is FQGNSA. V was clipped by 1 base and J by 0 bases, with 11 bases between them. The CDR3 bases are TGTGCCAGCAGCTTAGTAGTTGGCAGTAGCACAGATACGCAGTATTTT. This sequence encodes CASSLVVGSSTDTQYF. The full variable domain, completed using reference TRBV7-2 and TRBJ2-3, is GAGVSQSPSNKVTEKGKDVELRCDPISGHTALYWYRQSLGQGLEFLIYFQGNSAPDKSGLPSDRFSAERTGGSVSTLTIQRTQQEDSAVYLCASSLVVGSSTDTQYFGPGTRLTVL.

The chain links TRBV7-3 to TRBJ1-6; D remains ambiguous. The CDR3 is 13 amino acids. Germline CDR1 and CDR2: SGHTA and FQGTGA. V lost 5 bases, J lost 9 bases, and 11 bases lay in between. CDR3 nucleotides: TGTGCCAGCAGCCAAGAATGGGGTTCACCCCTCCACTTT. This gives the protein CASSQEWGSPLHF.

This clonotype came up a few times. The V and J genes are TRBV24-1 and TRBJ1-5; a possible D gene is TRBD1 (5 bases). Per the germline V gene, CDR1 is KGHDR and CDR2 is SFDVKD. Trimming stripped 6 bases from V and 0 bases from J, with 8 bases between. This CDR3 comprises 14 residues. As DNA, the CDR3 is TGTGCCACCAGTTCAGGGTATAGCAATCAGCCCCAGCATTTT. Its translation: CATSSGYSNQPQHF.

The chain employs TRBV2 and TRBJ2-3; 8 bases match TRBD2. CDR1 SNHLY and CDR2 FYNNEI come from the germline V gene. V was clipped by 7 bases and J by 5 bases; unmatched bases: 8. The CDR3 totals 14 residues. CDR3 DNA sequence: TGTGCCAGCAAACAACGGGGGGGAGGAGATACGCAGTATTTT. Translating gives CASKQRGGGDTQYF.

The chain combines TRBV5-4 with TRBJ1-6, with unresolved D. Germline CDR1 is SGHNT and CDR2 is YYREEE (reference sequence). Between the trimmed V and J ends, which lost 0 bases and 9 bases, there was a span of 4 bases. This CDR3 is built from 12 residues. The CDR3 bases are TGTGCCAGCAGCTTGGGCTCTTCACCCCTCCACTTT. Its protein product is CASSLGSSPLHF.

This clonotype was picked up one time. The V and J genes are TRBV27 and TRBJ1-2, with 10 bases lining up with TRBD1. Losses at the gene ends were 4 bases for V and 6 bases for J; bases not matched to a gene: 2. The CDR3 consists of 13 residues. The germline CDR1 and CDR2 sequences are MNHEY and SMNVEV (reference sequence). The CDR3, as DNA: TGTGCCAGCAGTTCGGGACAGGGGAATGGCTACACCTTC. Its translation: CASSSGQGNGYTF.

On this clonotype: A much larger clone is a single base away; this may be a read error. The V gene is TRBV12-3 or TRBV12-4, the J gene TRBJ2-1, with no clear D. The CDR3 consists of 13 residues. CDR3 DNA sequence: TGTGCCAACAGTTTCGGAGAGGTCGATGAGCAGTTCTTC. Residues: CANSFGEVDEQFF.

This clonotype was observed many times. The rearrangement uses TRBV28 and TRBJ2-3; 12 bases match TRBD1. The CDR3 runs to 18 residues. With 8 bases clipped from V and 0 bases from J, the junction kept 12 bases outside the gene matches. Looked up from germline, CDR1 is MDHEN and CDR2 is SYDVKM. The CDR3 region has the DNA TGTGCCAGCGCGACCGGGACAGGGGGCGAAGCTAGCACAGATACGCAGTATTTT. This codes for CASATGTGGEASTDTQYF.